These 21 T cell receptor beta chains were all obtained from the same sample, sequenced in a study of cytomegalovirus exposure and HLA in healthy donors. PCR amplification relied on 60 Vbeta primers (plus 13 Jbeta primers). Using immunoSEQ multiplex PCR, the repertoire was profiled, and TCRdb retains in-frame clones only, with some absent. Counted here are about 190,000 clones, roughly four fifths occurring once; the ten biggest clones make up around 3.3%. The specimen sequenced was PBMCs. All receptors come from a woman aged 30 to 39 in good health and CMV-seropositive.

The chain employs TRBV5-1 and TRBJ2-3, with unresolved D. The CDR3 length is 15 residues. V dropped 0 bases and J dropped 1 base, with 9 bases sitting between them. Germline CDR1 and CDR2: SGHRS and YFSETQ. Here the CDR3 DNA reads TGCGCCAGCAGCTTGGAACTTACCCGCACAGATACGCAGTATTTT. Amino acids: CASSLELTRTDTQYF. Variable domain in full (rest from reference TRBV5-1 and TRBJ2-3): KAGVTQTPRYLIKTRGQQVTLSCSPISGHRSVSWYQQTPGQGLQFLFEYFSETQRNKGNFPGRFSGRQFSNSRSEMNVSTLELGDSALYLCASSLELTRTDTQYFGPGTRLTVL.

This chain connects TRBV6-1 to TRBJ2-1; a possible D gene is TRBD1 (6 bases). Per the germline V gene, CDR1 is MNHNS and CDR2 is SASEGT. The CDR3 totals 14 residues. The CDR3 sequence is CAIEGQLSYNEQFF. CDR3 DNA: TGTGCTATTGAGGGACAACTCTCATACAATGAGCAGTTCTTC.

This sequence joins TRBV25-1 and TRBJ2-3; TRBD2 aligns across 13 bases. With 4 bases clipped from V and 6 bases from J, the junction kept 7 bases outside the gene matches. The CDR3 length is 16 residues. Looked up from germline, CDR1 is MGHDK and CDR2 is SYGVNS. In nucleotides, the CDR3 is TGTGCCAGCAGTGCACCGGGACTAGCGGGAAAGGATACGCAGTATTTT. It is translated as CASSAPGLAGKDTQYF.

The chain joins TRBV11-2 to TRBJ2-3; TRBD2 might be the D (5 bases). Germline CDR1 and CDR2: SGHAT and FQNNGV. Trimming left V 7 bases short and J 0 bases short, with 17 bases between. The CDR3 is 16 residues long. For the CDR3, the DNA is TGTGCCAGCATCCGTTTCGCGGAGGTTAGCACAGATACGCAGTATTTT. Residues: CASIRFAEVSTDTQYF.

The DNA of the CDR3 is TGTGCCAGCAGGGTTGGACTTGTCAACACCGGGGAGCTGTTTTTT. Amino acids: CASRVGLVNTGELFF. The rearrangement joins TRBV6-1 to TRBJ2-2; D is possibly TRBD2 (5 bases). CDR3 length equals 15 residues. V was trimmed by 6 bases and J by 2 bases, leaving 13 bases between them. The germline V gene encodes CDR1 MNHNS and CDR2 SASEGT.

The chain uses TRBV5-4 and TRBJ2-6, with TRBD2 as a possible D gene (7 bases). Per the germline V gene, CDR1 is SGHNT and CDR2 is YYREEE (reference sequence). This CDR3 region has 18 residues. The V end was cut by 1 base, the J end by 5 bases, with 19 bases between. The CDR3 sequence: CASSLPRGLTGRANVLTF. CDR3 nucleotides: TGTGCCAGCAGCTTGCCTCGGGGACTAACAGGGAGGGCCAACGTCCTGACTTTC. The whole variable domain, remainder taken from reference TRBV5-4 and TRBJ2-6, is ETGVTQSPTHLIKTRGQQVTLRCSSQSGHNTVSWYQQALGQGPQFIFQYYREEENGRGNFPPRFSGLQFPNYSSELNVNALELDDSALYLCASSLPRGLTGRANVLTFGAGSRLTVL.

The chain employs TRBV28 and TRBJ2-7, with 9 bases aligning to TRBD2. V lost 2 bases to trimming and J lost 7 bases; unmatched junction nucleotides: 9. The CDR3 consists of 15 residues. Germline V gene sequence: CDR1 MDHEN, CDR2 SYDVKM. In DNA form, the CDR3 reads TGTGCCAGCAGTTTACGGCCCACTAGCGGGCGGGAGCAGTACTTC. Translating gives CASSLRPTSGREQYF.

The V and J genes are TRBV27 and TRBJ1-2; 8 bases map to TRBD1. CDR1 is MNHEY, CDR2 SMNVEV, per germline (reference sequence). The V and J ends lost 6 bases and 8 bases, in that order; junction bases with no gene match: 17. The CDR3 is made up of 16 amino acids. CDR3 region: CASRKGSDRDSRGYTF. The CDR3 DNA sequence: TGTGCCAGCAGGAAAGGGTCGGACAGGGACTCTCGGGGCTACACCTTC.

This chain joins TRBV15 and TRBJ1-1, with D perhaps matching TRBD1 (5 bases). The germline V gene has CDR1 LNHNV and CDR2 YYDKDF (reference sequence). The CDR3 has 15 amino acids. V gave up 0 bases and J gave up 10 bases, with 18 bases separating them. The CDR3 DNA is TGTGCCACCAGCAGAGACCGGGGGTATGGTGCTGGAGCTTTCTTT. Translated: CATSRDRGYGAGAFF.

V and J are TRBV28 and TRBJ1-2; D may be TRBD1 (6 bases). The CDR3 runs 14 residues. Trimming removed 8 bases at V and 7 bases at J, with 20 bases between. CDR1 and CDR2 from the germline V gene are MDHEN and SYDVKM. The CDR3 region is CASLMKQGEVGYTF. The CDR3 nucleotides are TGTGCCAGCCTAATGAAACAGGGTGAGGTTGGCTACACCTTC.

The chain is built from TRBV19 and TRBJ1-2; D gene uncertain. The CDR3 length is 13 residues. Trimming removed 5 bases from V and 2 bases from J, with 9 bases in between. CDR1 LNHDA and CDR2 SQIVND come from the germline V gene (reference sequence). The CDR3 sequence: CASSLRRNYGYTF. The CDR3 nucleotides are TGTGCCAGTAGTCTCCGGAGAAACTATGGCTACACCTTC.

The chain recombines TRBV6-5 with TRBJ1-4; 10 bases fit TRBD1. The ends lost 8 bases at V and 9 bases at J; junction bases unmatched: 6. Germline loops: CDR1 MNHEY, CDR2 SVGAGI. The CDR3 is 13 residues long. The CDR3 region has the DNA TGTGCCAGCTTGGGGACAGGGGTCCAAAAACTGTTTTTT. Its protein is CASLGTGVQKLFF.

The CDR3 spells CSVLQGKTQYF. Here the CDR3 DNA reads TGCAGTGTTCTACAGGGGAAGACCCAGTACTTC. The rearrangement uses TRBV20-1 and TRBJ2-5; 7 bases line up with TRBD1. V shed 7 bases, J shed 6 bases, and the junction held 5 bases outside the gene matches. CDR3 size: 11 residues. Germline CDR1 is DFQATT and CDR2 is SNEGSKA (reference sequence).

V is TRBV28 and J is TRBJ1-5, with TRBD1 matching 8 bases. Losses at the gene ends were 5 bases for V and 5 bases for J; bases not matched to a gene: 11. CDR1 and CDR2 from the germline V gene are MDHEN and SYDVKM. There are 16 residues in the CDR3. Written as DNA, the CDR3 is TGTGCCAGCAGTCTTGCGCCGGACAGGGTACATCAGCCCCAGCATTTT. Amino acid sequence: CASSLAPDRVHQPQHF.

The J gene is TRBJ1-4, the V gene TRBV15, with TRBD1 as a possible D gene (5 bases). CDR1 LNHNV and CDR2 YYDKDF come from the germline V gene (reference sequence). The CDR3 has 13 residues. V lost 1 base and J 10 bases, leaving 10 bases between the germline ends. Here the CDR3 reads CATSRVGEAKLFF. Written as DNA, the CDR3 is TGTGCCACCAGCAGAGTGGGGGAGGCAAAACTGTTTTTT.

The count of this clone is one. The CDR3 DNA follows: TGCAGCGTTGCACTAGCGGGAGTTTACACCGGGGAGCTGTTTTTT. This encodes CSVALAGVYTGELFF. This chain connects TRBV29-1 to TRBJ2-2; 11 bases map to TRBD2. Germline assignment: CDR1 SQVTM and CDR2 ANQGSEA. This CDR3 comprises 15 residues. The trim removed 4 bases at V and 3 bases at J, leaving 4 bases unmatched.

Here the CDR3 reads CASSLDPRLAGAHTDTQYF. CDR3 DNA: TGTGCCAGCAGCTTAGATCCCCGGCTAGCGGGAGCTCACACAGATACGCAGTATTTT. The chain couples TRBV11-2 to TRBJ2-3; TRBD2 matches at 10 bases. This CDR3 contains 19 residues. Trimming at V came to 0 bases and at J to 2 bases, leaving 11 bases not matched to a gene. CDR1 and CDR2 from the germline V gene are SGHAT and FQNNGV. The whole variable domain, remainder taken from reference TRBV11-2 and TRBJ2-3, is EAGVAQSPRYKIIEKRQSVAFWCNPISGHATLYWYQQILGQGPKLLIQFQNNGVVDDSQLPKDRFSAERLKGVDSTLKIQPAKLEDSAVYLCASSLDPRLAGAHTDTQYFGPGTRLTVL.

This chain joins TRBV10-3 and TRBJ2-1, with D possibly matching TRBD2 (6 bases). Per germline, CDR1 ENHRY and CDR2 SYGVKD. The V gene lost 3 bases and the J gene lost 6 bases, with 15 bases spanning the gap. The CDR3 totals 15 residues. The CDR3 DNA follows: TGTGCCATCAGTGAAGGAGGGTATCAAGGCAATGAGCAGTTCTTC. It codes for CAISEGGYQGNEQFF.

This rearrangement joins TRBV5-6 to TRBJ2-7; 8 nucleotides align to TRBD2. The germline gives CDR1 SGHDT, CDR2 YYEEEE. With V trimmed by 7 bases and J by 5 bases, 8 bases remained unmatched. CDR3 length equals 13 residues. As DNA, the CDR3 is TGTGCCAGCGGCCTCGGGGGGGCGGACGAGCAGTACTTC. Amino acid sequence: CASGLGGADEQYF.

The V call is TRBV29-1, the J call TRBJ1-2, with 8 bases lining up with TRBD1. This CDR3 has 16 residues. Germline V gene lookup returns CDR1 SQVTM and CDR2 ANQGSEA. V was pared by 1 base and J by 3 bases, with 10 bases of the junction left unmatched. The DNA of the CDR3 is TGCAGCGTTGAAGTTGGCACGGCAGGGGGCGACTATGGCTACACCTTC. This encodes CSVEVGTAGGDYGYTF.

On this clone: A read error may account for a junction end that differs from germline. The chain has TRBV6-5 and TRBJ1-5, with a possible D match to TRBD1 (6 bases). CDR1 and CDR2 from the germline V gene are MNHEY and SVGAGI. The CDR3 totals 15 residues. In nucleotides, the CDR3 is TGTGCCAGCAGTAAACAGGGAAGAAGCAATCAGTCCCAGCATTTT. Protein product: CASSKQGRSNQSQHF.